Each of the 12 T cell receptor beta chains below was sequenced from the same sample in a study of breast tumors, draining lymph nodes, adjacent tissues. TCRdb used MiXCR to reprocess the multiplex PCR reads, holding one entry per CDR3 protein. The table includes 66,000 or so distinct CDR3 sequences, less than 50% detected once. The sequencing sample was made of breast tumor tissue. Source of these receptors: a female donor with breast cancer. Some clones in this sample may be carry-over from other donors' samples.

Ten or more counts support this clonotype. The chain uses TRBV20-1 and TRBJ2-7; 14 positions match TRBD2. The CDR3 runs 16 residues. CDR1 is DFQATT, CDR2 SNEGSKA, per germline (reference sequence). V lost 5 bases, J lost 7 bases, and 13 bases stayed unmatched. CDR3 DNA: TGCAGTGCTCGGACTAGCGGGAGGACCCCCTCTAGAGAGCAGTACTTC. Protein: CSARTSGRTPSREQYF.

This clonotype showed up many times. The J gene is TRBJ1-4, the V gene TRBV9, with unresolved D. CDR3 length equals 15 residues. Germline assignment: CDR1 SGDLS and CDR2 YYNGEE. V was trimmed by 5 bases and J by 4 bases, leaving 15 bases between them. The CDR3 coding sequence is TGTGCCAGCAGTCGTTTAGACAATCTTAATGAAAAACTGTTTTTT. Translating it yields CASSRLDNLNEKLFF. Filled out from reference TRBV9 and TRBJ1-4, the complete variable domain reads DSGVTQTPKHLITATGQRVTLRCSPRSGDLSVYWYQQSLDQGLQFLIQYYNGEERAKGNILERFSAQQFPDLHSELNLSSLELGDSALYFCASSRLDNLNEKLFFGSGTQLSVL.

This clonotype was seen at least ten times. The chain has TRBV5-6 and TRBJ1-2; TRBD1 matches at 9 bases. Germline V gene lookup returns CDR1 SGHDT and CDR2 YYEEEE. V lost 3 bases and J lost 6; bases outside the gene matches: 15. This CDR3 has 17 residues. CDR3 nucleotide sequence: TGTGCCAGCAGCTGGACCGGGACAGGGAACTACCTCAATGGCTACACCTTC. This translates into CASSWTGTGNYLNGYTF.

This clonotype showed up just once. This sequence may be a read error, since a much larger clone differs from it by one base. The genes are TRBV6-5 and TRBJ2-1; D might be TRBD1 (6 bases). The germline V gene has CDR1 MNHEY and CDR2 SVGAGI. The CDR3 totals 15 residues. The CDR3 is CASSYGAGASNEQSF. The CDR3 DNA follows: TGTGCCAGCAGTTACGGGGCAGGGGCTTCAAATGAGCAGTCCTTC.

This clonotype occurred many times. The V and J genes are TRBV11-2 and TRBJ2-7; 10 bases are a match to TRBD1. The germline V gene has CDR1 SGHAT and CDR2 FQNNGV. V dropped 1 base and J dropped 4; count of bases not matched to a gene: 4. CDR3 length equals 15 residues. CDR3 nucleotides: TGTGCCAGCAGCTTAGTGGGGACAGGGGTTTACGAGCAGTACTTC. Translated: CASSLVGTGVYEQYF.

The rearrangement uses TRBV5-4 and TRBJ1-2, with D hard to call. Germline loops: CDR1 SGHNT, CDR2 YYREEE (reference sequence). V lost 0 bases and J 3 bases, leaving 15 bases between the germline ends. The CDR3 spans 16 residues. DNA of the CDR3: TGTGCCAGCAGCTTGGGTTCGCGGGGTTCCCACTATGGCTACACCTTC. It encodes CASSLGSRGSHYGYTF. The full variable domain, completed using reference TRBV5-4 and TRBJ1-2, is ETGVTQSPTHLIKTRGQQVTLRCSSQSGHNTVSWYQQALGQGPQFIFQYYREEENGRGNFPPRFSGLQFPNYSSELNVNALELDDSALYLCASSLGSRGSHYGYTFGSGTRLTVV.

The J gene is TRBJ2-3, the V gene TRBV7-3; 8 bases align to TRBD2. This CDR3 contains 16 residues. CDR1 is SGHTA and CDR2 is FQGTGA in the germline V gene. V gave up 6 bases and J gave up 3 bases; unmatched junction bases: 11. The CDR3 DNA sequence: TGTGCCAGCAGACCTACCGGGACTAGGGAAACAGATACGCAGTATTTT. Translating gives CASRPTGTRETDTQYF.

The CDR3 coding sequence is TGTGCCATCAGTGAGTCCCCCGCAGGGCCAGCTAATGAAAAACTGTTTTTT. As protein: CAISESPAGPANEKLFF. The rearrangement joins TRBV10-3 to TRBJ1-4; a possible D gene is TRBD1 (5 bases). Germline V gene lookup returns CDR1 ENHRY and CDR2 SYGVKD. Trimming took 0 bases from V and 3 from J, leaving 14 bases between them. The CDR3 consists of 17 residues.

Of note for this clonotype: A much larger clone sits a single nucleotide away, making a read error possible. The CDR3 nucleotides read TGTGCCAGCAGCCCGTGGGACAGGGCAAGCGGCTCCTATAATTCACCCCTCCACTTT. This sequence encodes CASSPWDRASGSYNSPLHF. This rearrangement joins TRBV11-3 to TRBJ1-6, with 9 bases aligning to TRBD1. V lost 5 bases, J lost 0 bases, and 11 bases stayed unmatched. Germline lookup yields CDR1 SGHNT and CDR2 YENEEA. The CDR3 is 19 residues long.

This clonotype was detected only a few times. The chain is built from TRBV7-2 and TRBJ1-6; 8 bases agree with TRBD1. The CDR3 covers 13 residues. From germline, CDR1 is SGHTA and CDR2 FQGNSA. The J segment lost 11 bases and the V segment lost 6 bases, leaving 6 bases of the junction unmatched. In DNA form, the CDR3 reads TGTGCCAGCAGTTACAGGGGGGATCCACCCCTCCACTTT. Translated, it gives CASSYRGDPPLHF.

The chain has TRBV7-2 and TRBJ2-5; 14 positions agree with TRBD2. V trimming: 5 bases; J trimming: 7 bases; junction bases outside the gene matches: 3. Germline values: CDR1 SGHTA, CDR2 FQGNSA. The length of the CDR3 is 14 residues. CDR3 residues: CASSPGLAGGTQYF. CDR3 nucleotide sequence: TGTGCCAGCAGCCCCGGACTAGCGGGGGGGACCCAGTACTTC.

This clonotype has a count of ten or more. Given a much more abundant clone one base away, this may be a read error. The CDR3 is CASTHGGHEQYF. The CDR3 DNA reads TGTGCCAGCACTCACGGTGGCCACGAGCAGTACTTC. The chain joins TRBV12-3 or TRBV12-4 to TRBJ2-7, with D unclear. Trimming shortened V by 7 bases and J by 5 bases, and 12 bases separated the two germline ends. This CDR3 contains 12 residues.